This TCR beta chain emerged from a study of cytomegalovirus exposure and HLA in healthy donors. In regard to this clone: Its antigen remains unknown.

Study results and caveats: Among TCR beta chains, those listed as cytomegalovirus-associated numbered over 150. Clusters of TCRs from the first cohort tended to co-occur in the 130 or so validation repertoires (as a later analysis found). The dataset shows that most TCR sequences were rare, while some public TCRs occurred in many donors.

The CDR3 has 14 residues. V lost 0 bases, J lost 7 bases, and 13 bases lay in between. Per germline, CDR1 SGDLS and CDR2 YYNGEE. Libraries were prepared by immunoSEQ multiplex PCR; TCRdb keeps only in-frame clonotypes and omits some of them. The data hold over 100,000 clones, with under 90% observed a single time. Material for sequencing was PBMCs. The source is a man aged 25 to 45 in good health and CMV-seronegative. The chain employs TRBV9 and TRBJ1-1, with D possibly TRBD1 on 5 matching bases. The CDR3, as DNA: TGTGCCAGCAGCGTAGTGGCAGGGTGGAGTGAAGCTTTCTTT. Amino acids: CASSVVAGWSEAFF.